Listed here are 25 T cell receptor beta chains from one sample, sequenced in a study of blood T cell repertoires in acute mononucleosis. Findings of the study overall: Public beta motifs plus an AV5-AJ31 alpha motif appeared to drive GLC-BM selection.

Time point described: convalescence about 6 months (5-8 months) after acute presentation (visit 7). Clones were read by immunoSEQ multiplex PCR, and TCRdb kept only the in-frame ones, dropping some. Among approximately 2,500 clones listed, approximately 25% were seen once. The starting material was EBV GLC epitope tetramer+ CD8+ T cells sorted from PBMCs, obtained during convalescence from infectious mononucleosis. Subset indicated: CD8 T cells binding tetramer with EBV BMLF1 280-288 peptide (GLC-BM). The receptors originated from a woman between 18 and 29 years old with infectious mononucleosis caused by EBV.

This clone is deemed large. The chain joins TRBV2 to TRBJ2-7; 8 nucleotides agree with TRBD2. CDR1 is SNHLY and CDR2 is FYNNEI in the germline V gene. V lost 6 bases and J lost 4; bases outside the gene matches: 14. CDR3 length: 16 residues. The CDR3 nucleotides are TGTGCCAGCAGCACTCCTAGCGGGTCCTCGCCGTACGAGCAGTACTTC. As protein: CASSTPSGSSPYEQYF.

A remark on this clone: With only one base between it and a far larger clone, this is likely a read error. The chain uses TRBV7-3 and TRBJ1-5; 9 bases line up with TRBD1. The germline V gene has CDR1 SGHTA and CDR2 FQGTGA. The CDR3 is 16 residues long. The CDR3 DNA reads TGCGCCAGCAGCCAAGATCCCTGGGACAGGGATCAGCCCCAGCATTTT. Amino acids: CASSQDPWDRDQPQHF.

This clone was counted only a few times. In DNA, the CDR3 is TGTGCCAGCAGCCCGGGACAGGGTGAAATTGAAGCTTTCTTT. It specifies CASSPGQGEIEAFF. The V and J genes are TRBV7-9 and TRBJ1-1, with TRBD1 identical over 9 bases. CDR1 and CDR2 (germline): SEHNR, FQNEAQ (reference sequence). Trimming at V came to 5 bases and at J to 7 bases, leaving 8 bases not matched to a gene. CDR3 length: 14 residues.

Remarks on this clone: A far larger clone differs by one base, so this is likely a read error. This specimen includes other DNA sequences encoding the same CDR3. The genes are TRBV7-3 and TRBJ2-3; 12 nucleotides line up with TRBD2. V was clipped by 5 bases and J by 7 bases; unmatched bases: 13. The CDR3 length is 17 residues. Looked up from germline, CDR1 is SGHTA and CDR2 is FQGTGA. The CDR3 DNA reads as TGTGCCAGCAGCCGAAATTCCCTAGCGGGGGGGCTTCATACGCAGTATTTT. It is translated as CASSRNSLAGGLHTQYF.

In its sample, this clone was seen a few times. Germline is not matched at one junction end, which may reflect a read error. The chain employs TRBV10-3 and TRBJ2-1; D unclear. The CDR3 is made up of 17 amino acids. Germline V CDR1 and CDR2: ENHRY, SYGVKD. CDR3 sequence (DNA): TGTGCCAGCAGTTTATCCCCGCCATGGTGGGGCTACAATGAGCAGTTCTTC. It translates to CASSLSPPWWGYNEQFF.

As to this clone: This likely stems from a read error, as it lies one base from a far larger clone. The rearrangement links TRBV5-1 to TRBJ1-5; 9 bases are shared with TRBD1. This CDR3 spans 16 amino acids. Trimming removed 4 bases from V and 5 bases from J; junction bases left unmatched: 10. From germline, CDR1 is SGHRS and CDR2 YFSETQ. The CDR3 DNA reads as TGCGCCAGCAGCCAAGATCCCTGGGACAGGGATCAGCCCCAGCATTTT. Translation gives CASSQDPWDRDQPQHF. Full variable domain (rest looked up from reference TRBV5-1 and TRBJ1-5): KAGVTQTPRYLIKTRGQQVTLSCSPISGHRSVSWYQQTPGQGLQFLFEYFSETQRNKGNFPGRFSGRQFSNSRSEMNVSTLELGDSALYLCASSQDPWDRDQPQHFGDGTRLSIL.

As concerns this clone: A single base is all that separates this from a far larger clone, so a read error is likely. CDR3 sequence reads: CVSSKGPAGGPREQFF. In DNA, the CDR3 is TGTGTCAGCAGCAAAGGGCCAGCGGGGGGGCCAAGGGAGCAGTTCTTC. The J gene is TRBJ2-3, the V gene TRBV21-1; TRBD2, the table's D call, lacks a check against the DNA. The J call may be wrong; the DNA end is better matched by TRBJ2-1. TRBV21-1 is a recognized pseudogene. The CDR3 consists of 16 residues.

In this sample, this clone is large. The same CDR3 can be traced to other DNA sequences in this sample. The chain has TRBV7-3 and TRBJ2-3; TRBD2 agrees at 13 bases. The CDR3 totals 17 residues. Trimming cost V 5 bases and J 7 bases; bases outside gene matches: 12. From germline, CDR1 is SGHTA and CDR2 FQGTGA. The CDR3 bases are TGTGCCAGCAGCCGAAATTCACTAGCGGGGGGGCTTCATACGCAGTATTTT. The encoded protein is CASSRNSLAGGLHTQYF.

Turning to this clone: It is likely a read error: a sequence one base away is far more abundant. CDR3 sequence: CASSQDPPTSFDTGELFF. The CDR3 nucleotides are TGTGCCAGCAGCCAAGATCCCCCGACTAGCTTCGACACCGGGGAGCTGTTTTTT. The V call is TRBV11-3, the J call TRBJ2-2; 7 nucleotides line up with TRBD2. The CDR3 spans 18 residues. Per the germline V gene, CDR1 is SGHNT and CDR2 is YENEEA. The ends lost 5 bases at V and 3 bases at J; junction bases unmatched: 15.

This clone was seen ten or more times. Compared with germline, one end of the junction differs, possibly owing to a read error. The same CDR3 also results from other DNA sequences found in this sample. The CDR3 DNA reads as TGTGGCAGCAGCCCCGGACAGGGTGGCCACGAGCAGTACTTC. Translated: CGSSPGQGGHEQYF. This chain joins TRBV11-2 and TRBJ2-7; 8 nucleotides agree with TRBD1. The CDR3 is 14 amino acids. The V gene's germline CDR1 is SGHAT and CDR2 FQNNGV.

This clone was picked up a small number of times. The likely explanation is a read error, given a far larger clone one base away. The V and J genes are TRBV21-1 and TRBJ2-7; the listed D gene, TRBD1, was not tested against the DNA. TRBV21-1 is listed as a pseudogene. The CDR3 runs to 14 residues. CDR3 DNA sequence: TGCGCCAGCAGCCGCGGGACAGCTGCCTACGAGCAGTACTTC. Its translation: CASSRGTAAYEQYF.

In regard to this clone: One end of the junction fails to match germline, which may point to a read error. In nucleotides, the CDR3 is TGTGCCAGCAGTTACTCGCCCCGGGACCCAGCCTACGAGCAGTACTTC. This gives the protein CASSYSPRDPAYEQYF. This chain links TRBV4-1 with TRBJ2-7; D is tentatively TRBD1 or TRBD2 (5 bases each). The CDR3 sequence is 16 residues long. The germline V gene has CDR1 MGHRA and CDR2 YSYEKL.

In regard to this clone: A much more abundant neighbour one base away suggests this may be a read error. The limits of the CDR3 on the DNA are not certain, so only TCRdb's listed CDR3 is given. J is TRBJ1-4 and V is TRBV29-1; TRBD1 reflects the table's D call only, with no check against the DNA. Germline-derived CDR1 and CDR2 are SQVTM and ANQGSEA. The CDR3 has 14 amino acids, counting both end residues. CDR3 protein: CSVGTGALMKNCFF.

This clone occurred once. A far larger clone is one nucleotide away, so this likely arose from a read error. The CDR3 protein is CSVDRGFYGHTF. DNA of the CDR3: TGCAGCGTGGACAGGGGATTTTATGGCCACACCTTC. The chain combines TRBV29-1 with TRBJ1-2; 9 nucleotides align to TRBD1. CDR3 length: 12 residues. CDR1 and CDR2 from the germline V gene are SQVTM and ANQGSEA.

This clone appeared many times. The J gene is TRBJ1-5, the V gene TRBV7-3; 7 bases align to TRBD1. The germline CDR1 and CDR2 sequences are SGHTA and FQGTGA. This CDR3 contains 17 residues. The trim removed 2 bases at V and 2 bases at J, leaving 9 bases unmatched. The CDR3 protein is CASSLASRGQGNQPQHF. In DNA form, the CDR3 reads TGTGCCAGCAGCTTAGCGAGTAGGGGGCAAGGCAATCAGCCCCAGCATTTT.

With regard to this clone: One end of the junction varies from germline; a read error may be responsible. The rearrangement uses TRBV2 and TRBJ1-2; no reliable D call. The CDR3 spans 11 residues. CDR1 and CDR2 from the germline V gene are SNHLY and FYNNEI. As DNA, the CDR3 is TGTACCAGCGCGTTGGACTATGGCTACACCTTC. Amino acid sequence: CTSALDYGYTF.

Concerning this clone: This likely stems from a read error, as it lies one base from a far larger clone. The chain carries TRBV29-1 and TRBJ1-4; D ambiguous. With 4 bases removed from V and 2 bases from J, the gap between germline ends came to 11 bases. The CDR3 contains 14 residues. Per germline, CDR1 SQVTM and CDR2 ANQGSEA. The CDR3 sequence: CSVGYGVTNEKLFF. The DNA for the CDR3 is TGCAGCGTTGGTTACGGGGTGACTAATGAAAAACTGTTTTTT.

This rearrangement joins TRBV11-3 to TRBJ2-3, with D possibly being TRBD1 (5 bases). Deletions cut 6 bases from V and 2 bases from J, with 21 bases between. From germline, CDR1 is SGHNT and CDR2 YENEEA. The CDR3 has 17 amino acids. The CDR3 DNA reads TGTGCCAGCAGTTTGATCCAGGGATCCCAATACACAGATACGCAGTATTTT. Protein: CASSLIQGSQYTDTQYF.

The V and J genes are TRBV7-9 and TRBJ2-1; 9 bases line up with TRBD2. V gave up 6 bases and J gave up 5 bases; unmatched junction bases: 14. CDR1 SEHNR and CDR2 FQNEAQ come from the germline V gene (reference sequence). The length of the CDR3 is 17 residues. Here the CDR3 reads CASSYTPWREGNNEQFF. For the CDR3, the DNA is TGTGCCAGCAGTTACACCCCTTGGCGGGAGGGTAACAATGAGCAGTTCTTC.

This clone appeared a single time. The chain combines TRBV27 with TRBJ2-7; 7 bases fit TRBD2. V lost 8 bases, J lost 9 bases, and 19 bases stayed unmatched. The CDR3 runs to 15 residues. The germline V gene has CDR1 MNHEY and CDR2 SMNVEV (reference sequence). This CDR3 is CASCSLGGGWGGQYF. In DNA, the CDR3 is TGTGCCAGCTGCTCCCTCGGGGGAGGGTGGGGGGGGCAGTACTTC.

The rearrangement joins TRBV27 to TRBJ2-7; tentatively, D is TRBD2 (7 bases). The CDR3 spans 15 residues. V was clipped by 6 bases and J by 9 bases, with 24 bases between them. Germline V CDR1 and CDR2: MNHEY, SMNVEV (reference sequence). CDR3: CASSARGGGGRGQYF. The CDR3 region has the DNA TGTGCCAGCAGCGCCCGCGGGGGAGGGGGGCGGGGGCAGTACTTC.

About this clone itself: Mismatch with germline at one junction end may stem from a read error. This chain uses TRBV29-1 with TRBJ1-4; the match to TRBD1 covers 11 bases. Germline V gene lookup returns CDR1 SQVTM and CDR2 ANQGSEA. The CDR3 sequence is 19 residues long. CDR3: CSVGTGGWGCYSALIPLLF. CDR3 DNA sequence: TGCAGCGTGGGGACAGGGGGATGGGGGTGTTACTCTGCGTTGATACCACTGCTTTTT.

This clone was seen only once. The chain uses TRBV5-1 and TRBJ2-1; 15 bases line up with TRBD2. Germline CDR1 SGHRS, CDR2 YFSETQ. The CDR3 runs to 17 residues. The V gene end was trimmed by 4 bases and the J gene end by 6 bases; junction bases not matched to a gene: 8. CDR3 amino acids: CASSPGLAGGLFNEQFF. CDR3 DNA: TGCGCCAGCAGCCCCGGACTAGCGGGGGGGCTCTTCAATGAGCAGTTCTTC.

The chain couples TRBV25-1 to TRBJ2-1, with unresolved D. V gave up 4 bases and J gave up 8 bases, with 9 bases separating them. The germline V gene has CDR1 MGHDK and CDR2 SYGVNS. The CDR3 loop spans 12 amino acids. The CDR3 coding sequence is TGTGCCAGCAGTGGCAGGCTTGATGAGCAGTTCTTC. It codes for CASSGRLDEQFF.

As concerns this clone: The junction departs from germline at one end; a sequencing error may be responsible. CDR3 in amino acids: CSVEGAVPIYNELFF. The CDR3 bases are TGCAGCGTTGAAGGTGCGGTACCAATATACAATGAGCTGTTCTTC. V usage is TRBV29-1 and J usage is TRBJ2-1; D is unclear. CDR1 is SQVTM and CDR2 is ANQGSEA in the germline V gene. The CDR3 sequence is 15 residues long.